This TCR beta chain appears in the sequencing data of a study of T cells in Graves' hyperthyroidism and ophthalmopathy. The table lists this clonotype with many counts. Trimming at V came to 6 bases and at J to 5 bases, leaving 10 bases not matched to a gene. Germline V gene lookup returns CDR1 SQVTM and CDR2 ANQGSEA. The CDR3 has 13 amino acids. Criteria for exclusion of patients were uncontrolled infection, other autoimmune disease, pregnancy or lactation. TCR beta CDR3 regions were amplified from RNA transcripts. The study used the HTBI primer set for a first-round RT-PCR of the TCR CDR3. TCRdb ran MiXCR on the multiplex PCR reads and lists one entry per CDR3 protein. The profile shows 380,000 or so distinct CDR3 sequences, approximately 19% of them singletons.

This TCR derives from a young woman with Graves' hyperthyroidism. Sequencing was performed on blood. The V call is TRBV29-1, the J call TRBJ2-7; 7 nucleotides match TRBD1. The CDR3 spells CSVEWGQFHEQYF. The CDR3 DNA is TGCAGCGTCGAATGGGGACAGTTCCACGAGCAGTACTTC.